This is a list of T cell receptor beta chains from one sample in a study of T cell repertoires in cytomegalovirus infection. Via MiXCR, TCRdb re-called the reads, giving one row per CDR3 protein. The table has about 900,000 distinct CDR3 sequences, 25% to 40% seen once. For these TCRs, the target antigens are not known. Sequenced material: cultured CD8+ T cells from PBMCs, taken from culture after CMV antigen stimulation. Source of these receptors: a human donor in good health (CMV status not recorded). Some clones in this sample may be carry-over from other donors' samples. The CDR3 runs from the conserved cysteine through the conserved F or W. The order of the fields is D gene, J gene, V gene, clone size, CDR3 protein, CDR3 DNA. A D gene is named only where the DNA matches it firmly. Where a row states a size, it is once, few, many or the class of an expanded clone; other rows omit it.

>NA|TRBJ2-7|TRBV6-5|many
CASSYSLDSLDEQYF
TGTGCCAGCAGTTACTCTTTGGACAGCCTTGACGAGCAGTACTTC
>NA|TRBJ2-1|TRBV28|NA
CASGDTGSYNEQFF
TGTGCCAGCGGAGACACTGGCTCCTACAATGAGCAGTTCTTC
>TRBD1|TRBJ2-1|TRBV11-2|NA
CASSFRQGNNEQIF
TGTGCCAGCAGCTTTAGACAGGGGAACAATGAGCAGATCTTC
>NA|TRBJ2-7|TRBV12-3/TRBV12-4|NA
CASSSIEPPQYEQYF
TGTGCCAGCAGTTCTATAGAGCCACCCCAGTACGAGCAGTACTTC
>NA|TRBJ1-5|TRBV27|once
CASSPYQEGGQPQHF
TGTGCCAGCAGCCCCTATCAGGAGGGGGGTCAGCCCCAGCATTTT
>TRBD1|TRBJ2-7|TRBV7-9|few
CASSSRGDRVYEQYF
TGTGCCAGCAGCTCTCGGGGGGACAGGGTCTACGAGCAGTACTTC
>TRBD1|TRBJ1-1|TRBV5-8|few
CASSPDRVGTEAFF
TGTGCCAGCAGTCCGGACAGGGTTGGCACTGAAGCTTTCTTT
>NA|TRBJ2-1|TRBV15|NA
CATSREVKGLPNEQFF
TGTGCCACCAGCAGAGAGGTAAAGGGGCTACCAAATGAGCAGTTCTTC
>TRBD2|TRBJ2-1|TRBV11-2|few
CASTGEGMMTYNEQFF
TGTGCCAGCACGGGGGAGGGAATGATGACATACAATGAGCAGTTCTTC
>NA|TRBJ1-3|TRBV11-3|NA
CASSLDRDIHSGNTIYF
TGTGCCAGCAGCTTAGATCGGGACATACACTCTGGAAACACCATATATTTT
>TRBD1|TRBJ2-1|TRBV20-1|NA
CSAPSGTGAAYNEQFF
TGCAGTGCCCCATCCGGGACAGGGGCTGCCTACAATGAACAGTTCTTC
>NA|TRBJ2-4|TRBV6-2/TRBV6-3|few
CASSLTKRDIQYF
TGTGCCAGCAGTTTGACTAAAAGGGACATTCAGTACTTC
>NA|TRBJ2-3|TRBV6-5|few
CASRSLGSGTDTQYF
TGTGCCAGCAGATCCCTAGGGAGTGGCACAGATACGCAGTATTTT